This TCR beta chain is from a study of T cells in Graves' hyperthyroidism and ophthalmopathy. Study information: Peripheral blood was secured at the point of initial diagnosis, before any treatment.

CDR3 length equals 14 residues. The V end lost 5 bases, the J end lost 5 bases, and 15 bases lay between the germline ends. Germline assignment: CDR1 SGHAT and CDR2 FQNNGV. Stable Graves' hyperthyroidism denoted no ophthalmopathy progression over 18 months. PBMCs were derived from about 10 ml fresh peripheral blood. This clonotype was seen at least ten times. Researchers took RNA transcripts and amplified the TCR beta CDR3 regions from them. The HTBI primer set served for first-round RT-PCR of the TCR CDR3. One entry per CDR3 protein, called by TCRdb with MiXCR from the multiplex PCR reads. The table records a few hundred thousand distinct CDR3 sequences, less than 15% of them present only once.

The sequence was collected from a woman under 30 with Graves' hyperthyroidism. This sequence joins TRBV11-2 and TRBJ1-1, with D possibly matching TRBD1 (5 bases). Sequencing was carried out using blood. Here the CDR3 reads CASSPRDTGTEAFF. The CDR3 DNA reads as TGTGCCAGCAGCCCCAGGGATACCGGGACTGAAGCTTTCTTT.